The 10 T cell receptor beta chains below come from one sample, sequenced in a study of T-cell memory formation after mild COVID-19. A single record per CDR3 protein comes from TCRdb applying MiXCR to the 5' RACE reads. Of under 550,000 distinct CDR3 sequences listed, around a sixth were seen once; the top ten hold approximately 13%. The specimen was PBMCs or a T cell subset sorted from them (not recorded which). These receptors all come from an adult woman who had mild COVID-19 (a few samples of this study predate the infection). Cell type and time point are not known.

On this clonotype: Here the CDR3 omits its conserved ending phenylalanine or tryptophan, so a read error is the likely source. The chain combines TRBV3-1 with TRBJ2-7; D may be TRBD1 (5 bases). Trimming took off 0 bases at V and 6 bases at J, with 18 bases between the two ends. The CDR3 sequence is 16 residues long. Germline CDR1 reads LGHDT; CDR2 reads YNNKEL (reference sequence). The CDR3 sequence is CASSQDRGRTKGEQYL. In DNA form, the CDR3 reads TGTGCCAGCAGCCAAGATAGGGGCCGCACCAAGGGCGAGCAGTACTTA.

The sample holds a few counts of this clonotype. The chain combines TRBV29-1 with TRBJ2-5, with 7 bases identical to TRBD1. Germline trimming cut 0 bases from V and 3 bases from J; bases unmatched to any gene: 4. Germline V gene lookup returns CDR1 SQVTM and CDR2 ANQGSEA. The CDR3 runs to 14 residues. The DNA of the CDR3 is TGCAGCGTTGAAGATCCCGACAGGGAAGAGACCCAGTACTTC. This encodes CSVEDPDREETQYF.

This chain joins TRBV23-1 and TRBJ2-1; 11 nucleotides align to TRBD2. TRBV23-1 is treated as an ORF (open reading frame) with a function not yet certain. This CDR3 spans 18 amino acids. The J segment lost 6 bases and the V segment lost 0 bases, leaving 10 bases of the junction unmatched. For the CDR3, the DNA is TGCGCCAGCAGTCAATCGGAAACGCGACTAGCGGGGATCAATGAGCAGTTCTTC. It is translated as CASSQSETRLAGINEQFF.

This chain uses TRBV4-3 with TRBJ2-1; D remains ambiguous. The V gene lost 3 bases and the J gene lost 0 bases, with 3 bases spanning the gap. Germline assignment: CDR1 LGHNA and CDR2 YSLEER. This CDR3 region has 13 residues. The CDR3 spells CASSHLSYNEQFF. The CDR3 nucleotides read TGCGCCAGCAGCCACCTCTCCTACAATGAGCAGTTCTTC.

The chain couples TRBV7-9 to TRBJ2-2; D may be TRBD2 (5 bases). Germline V gene data show CDR1 as SEHNR and CDR2 as FQNEAQ (reference sequence). This CDR3 is 14 amino acids long. Trimming took off 5 bases at V and 5 bases at J, with 12 bases between the two ends. The CDR3 region is CASSPVAQTGELFF. CDR3 coding DNA: TGTGCCAGCAGCCCCGTAGCGCAAACCGGGGAGCTGTTTTTT.

In regard to this clonotype: A read error may produce the germline difference seen at one junction end. The chain uses TRBV24-1 and TRBJ2-1, with D unresolved. There are 14 residues in the CDR3. CDR1 KGHDR and CDR2 SFDVKD come from the germline V gene. The CDR3 here is CSTSDNRSPLEQFF. CDR3 in DNA: TGTTCCACCAGTGACAATAGATCCCCCCTAGAGCAGTTCTTC.

The genes are TRBV20-1 and TRBJ1-5; the D gene is possibly TRBD1 (6 bases). The ends were cut back, 3 bases at V and 0 bases at J, with 9 bases in the middle. This CDR3 comprises 14 residues. Germline V gene lookup returns CDR1 DFQATT and CDR2 SNEGSKA (reference sequence). CDR3 nucleotide sequence: TGCAGTGCTAGTGGGGGCCATAGCAATCAGCCCCAGCATTTT. Its translation: CSASGGHSNQPQHF.

A few counts support this clonotype. CDR3 DNA: TGTGCCAGCAGGGCTAGCGTCAATGAGCAGTTCTTC. Encoded protein: CASRASVNEQFF. The chain carries TRBV12-3 or TRBV12-4 and TRBJ2-1; D may be TRBD2 (6 bases). There are 12 residues in the CDR3. Trimming pared 6 bases from V and 6 bases from J, leaving 9 bases between.

This clonotype was counted a few times. The rearrangement links TRBV29-1 to TRBJ2-5, with TRBD2 matching 7 bases. In germline, CDR1 is SQVTM, CDR2 ANQGSEA. J was trimmed by 6 bases and V by 5 bases; bases with no gene match: 6. CDR3 length: 12 residues. The CDR3 sequence: CSVKTSIQTQYF. Here the CDR3 DNA reads TGCAGCGTTAAGACTAGCATCCAGACCCAGTACTTC.

The chain is built from TRBV5-5 and TRBJ2-3, with TRBD1 matching over 7 bases. Germline CDR1 and CDR2: SGHKS and YYEKEE (reference sequence). CDR3 length: 16 amino acids. The trim removed 4 bases at V and 4 bases at J, leaving 12 bases unmatched. In DNA form, the CDR3 reads TGTGCCAGCAGCGACTCGAGGGGGCGGAGCTCAGATACGCAGTATTTT. Its protein is CASSDSRGRSSDTQYF. The full variable domain, rest sourced from reference TRBV5-5 and TRBJ2-3, is DAGVTQSPTHLIKTRGQQVTLRCSPISGHKSVSWYQQVLGQGPQFIFQYYEKEERGRGNFPDRFSARQFPNYSSELNVNALLLGDSALYLCASSDSRGRSSDTQYFGPGTRLTVL.